A single sample is the source of the 17 T cell receptor beta chains below, sequenced in a study of blood T cell repertoires in COVID-19. Assay: immunoSEQ multiplex PCR; the TCRdb copy retains only in-frame clones and omits some. The data contain 140,000 to 150,000 clones, roughly three quarters of them seen just once; the ten biggest clones take up approximately 6%. The sequencing input was PBMCs or T cells enriched from blood (not recorded which). Receptors originate from a woman in her fifties or sixties who had recovered from COVID-19.

The table lists this clone with a few counts. The chain employs TRBV24-1 and TRBJ1-4, with TRBD1 identical over 8 bases. V lost 3 bases and J lost 8; bases outside the gene matches: 7. The CDR3 is 15 residues long. CDR1 is KGHDR and CDR2 is SFDVKD in the germline V gene. The CDR3 sequence is CATSDPGQGGEKLFF. CDR3 sequence (DNA): TGTGCCACCAGTGATCCAGGACAGGGAGGCGAAAAACTGTTTTTT.

This clone showed up many times. Other DNA sequences of this sample code for an identical CDR3. The rearrangement joins TRBV4-1 to TRBJ2-7; 10 bases map to TRBD2. The germline CDR1 and CDR2 sequences are MGHRA and YSYEKL. The CDR3 runs to 16 residues. Trimming at V came to 0 bases and at J to 4 bases, leaving 6 bases not matched to a gene. Here the CDR3 DNA reads TGCGCCAGCAGCCAAGACCTTAGCGGGGGGTCATACGAGCAGTACTTC. Protein sequence: CASSQDLSGGSYEQYF.

The rearrangement joins TRBV27 to TRBJ2-7; 11 bases agree with TRBD1. The germline V gene has CDR1 MNHEY and CDR2 SMNVEV (reference sequence). This CDR3 region has 13 residues. The CDR3 is CASKGDRGYEQYF. CDR3 nucleotide sequence: TGTGCTAGTAAAGGGGACAGGGGGTACGAGCAGTACTTC.

This clone was seen a handful of times. The chain carries TRBV3-1 (or the pseudogene TRBV3-2) and TRBJ1-5; D is perhaps TRBD1 (6 bases). In germline, CDR1 is LGHDT, CDR2 YNNKEL (reference sequence). The CDR3 covers 14 residues. The V gene lost 2 bases and the J gene lost 4 bases, with 9 bases spanning the gap. The CDR3 protein is CASSQQQGNQPQHF. The CDR3 DNA sequence: TGTGCCAGCAGCCAACAACAGGGAAATCAGCCCCAGCATTTT.

This clone was seen once. This chain links TRBV11-3 with TRBJ2-3; TRBD2 aligns across 8 bases. Germline-derived CDR1 and CDR2 are SGHNT and YENEEA. V was pared by 4 bases and J by 5 bases, with 14 bases of the junction left unmatched. The CDR3 spans 17 residues. CDR3 in amino acids: CASSYYSPGLVGDTQYF. The CDR3 DNA reads as TGTGCCAGCAGCTACTACTCTCCGGGACTAGTCGGAGATACGCAGTATTTT. The variable domain in full, completed from reference TRBV11-3 and TRBJ2-3, reads EAGVVQSPRYKIIEKKQPVAFWCNPISGHNTLYWYLQNLGQGPELLIRYENEEAVDDSQLPKDRFSAERLKGVDSTLKIQPAELGDSAVYLCASSYYSPGLVGDTQYFGPGTRLTVL.

The chain uses TRBV7-2 and TRBJ2-1, with 11 bases lining up with TRBD2. Trimming cost V 5 bases and J 6 bases; bases outside gene matches: 12. Per the germline V gene, CDR1 is SGHTA and CDR2 is FQGNSA. The CDR3 is 17 residues long. This CDR3 reads CASSDRGLAGGSNEQFF. As DNA, the CDR3 is TGTGCCAGCAGCGATAGGGGGCTAGCGGGGGGCAGCAATGAGCAGTTCTTC.

The gene calls are TRBV5-1 and TRBJ1-4; D is ambiguous. Germline CDR1 and CDR2: SGHRS and YFSETQ. The CDR3 is 14 amino acids. V was pared by 0 bases and J by 8 bases, with 11 bases between. The CDR3 region is CASSLVWEDEKLFF. CDR3 sequence (DNA): TGCGCCAGCAGCTTGGTGTGGGAGGACGAAAAACTGTTTTTT. Full variable domain (outside the CDR3, taken from reference TRBV5-1 and TRBJ1-4): KAGVTQTPRYLIKTRGQQVTLSCSPISGHRSVSWYQQTPGQGLQFLFEYFSETQRNKGNFPGRFSGRQFSNSRSEMNVSTLELGDSALYLCASSLVWEDEKLFFGSGTQLSVL.

V and J are TRBV7-6 and TRBJ2-7; 7 bases are shared with TRBD1. The CDR3 runs 14 residues. Germline values: CDR1 SGHVS, CDR2 FNYEAQ. V was pared by 1 base and J by 4 bases, with 4 bases of the junction left unmatched. The CDR3 DNA is TGTGCCAGCAGCTTAGGACAGGGCGGTTACGAGCAGTACTTC. Amino acids: CASSLGQGGYEQYF.

The V and J genes are TRBV20-1 and TRBJ2-3; D might be TRBD2 (7 bases). The germline V gene has CDR1 DFQATT and CDR2 SNEGSKA (reference sequence). The V end lost 3 bases, the J end lost 2 bases, and 18 bases lay between the germline ends. This CDR3 has 16 residues. CDR3 sequence reads: CSASGGGSSITDTQYF. CDR3 nucleotide sequence: TGCAGTGCTAGTGGCGGGGGCTCGTCGATCACAGATACGCAGTATTTT.

The chain recombines TRBV6-5 with TRBJ2-3; D is perhaps TRBD2 (7 bases). CDR1 MNHEY and CDR2 SVGAGI come from the germline V gene. Trimming cost V 7 bases and J 4 bases, with 12 bases left between them. This CDR3 has 13 amino acids. Here the CDR3 DNA reads TGTGCCAGCATGGGGGGGCTCGCAGATACGCAGTATTTT. Translation gives CASMGGLADTQYF.

The chain links TRBV2 to TRBJ1-1; D unclear. Per germline, CDR1 SNHLY and CDR2 FYNNEI. The CDR3 length is 13 residues. With 4 bases removed from V and 2 bases from J, the gap between germline ends came to 8 bases. The CDR3 region is CASSVEENTEAFF. Here the CDR3 DNA reads TGTGCCAGCAGTGTAGAAGAAAACACTGAAGCTTTCTTT.

The chain has TRBV27 and TRBJ2-1, with D possibly TRBD2 on 6 matching bases. Trimming pared 5 bases from V and 14 bases from J, leaving 16 bases between. This CDR3 spans 12 amino acids. Germline V gene lookup returns CDR1 MNHEY and CDR2 SMNVEV (reference sequence). The CDR3 loop is CASSPYSGTEFF. The CDR3 DNA is TGTGCCAGCAGTCCTTATTCCGGGACTGAGTTCTTC.

The chain joins TRBV20-1 to TRBJ2-7; D unresolved. The V gene's germline CDR1 is DFQATT and CDR2 SNEGSKA (reference sequence). Trimming took off 3 bases at V and 3 bases at J, with 6 bases between the two ends. The CDR3 has 11 amino acids. Here the CDR3 DNA reads TGCAGTGCTAGCGAGAACTACGAGCAGTACTTC. The encoded protein is CSASENYEQYF.

This clone was seen only once. The gene calls are TRBV3-1 (or the pseudogene TRBV3-2) and TRBJ2-1; 12 bases line up with TRBD2. V gave up 4 bases and J gave up 4 bases; unmatched junction bases: 5. Per germline, CDR1 LGHDT and CDR2 YNNKEL (reference sequence). This CDR3 has 16 residues. The CDR3 DNA follows: TGTGCCAGCAGCCTCGCTAGCGGGGGGGGTTACAATGAGCAGTTCTTC. Translating gives CASSLASGGGYNEQFF.

The genes are TRBV2 and TRBJ1-5; 7 bases line up with TRBD1. CDR3 size: 15 residues. With V trimmed by 6 bases and J by 5 bases, 10 bases remained unmatched. Germline CDR1 SNHLY, CDR2 FYNNEI. CDR3 in amino acids: CASSEEFQGDQPQHF. As DNA, the CDR3 is TGTGCCAGCAGCGAGGAGTTCCAGGGGGATCAGCCCCAGCATTTT.

The chain has TRBV7-6 and TRBJ1-4; D gene ambiguous. The CDR3 sequence is 15 residues long. Trimming left V 1 base short and J 4 bases short, with 10 bases between. Germline loops: CDR1 SGHVS, CDR2 FNYEAQ. The CDR3 region has the DNA TGTGCCAGCAGCTTAGAAGTACAGCTTAATGAAAAACTGTTTTTT. Amino acid sequence: CASSLEVQLNEKLFF.

CDR3 DNA: TGTGCCACCAGTGATTCCAGGGATGTTGGCTACACCTTC. It is translated as CATSDSRDVGYTF. V and J are TRBV24-1 and TRBJ1-2, with D possibly matching TRBD1 (5 bases). Trimming took 2 bases from V and 7 from J, leaving 10 bases between them. The V gene's germline CDR1 is KGHDR and CDR2 SFDVKD. This CDR3 is 13 amino acids long.